The 14 T cell receptor beta chains listed next were all sequenced from one sample in a study of CD8 T cells in ankylosing spondylitis. Study results and limitations: In ankylosing spondylitis blood, a motif of seven to nine highly homologous TCR beta variants appeared characteristic.

MiXCR, applied by TCRdb to the 5' RACE reads, yields one record per CDR3 protein. This sample has under 850,000 distinct CDR3 sequences, with 19% found just once. Their antigens are not known. Sequencing was carried out using blood, either unsorted or a sorted T cell fraction (not recorded which). Receptors were obtained from a male donor with ankylosing spondylitis.

V and J are TRBV15 and TRBJ2-7, with D maybe TRBD1 (6 bases). Germline V gives CDR1 LNHNV, CDR2 YYDKDF (reference sequence). The CDR3 loop spans 17 amino acids. Trimming left V 4 bases short and J 0 bases short, with 19 bases between. CDR3 coding DNA: TGTGCCACCAGCACTAAAATCCTCCTGGACAGCTCCTACGAGCAGTACTTC. Protein sequence: CATSTKILLDSSYEQYF.

V is TRBV10-2 and J is TRBJ2-3; D uncertain. There are 14 residues in the CDR3. Trimming removed 2 bases at V and 0 bases at J, with 6 bases between. CDR1 is WSHSY, CDR2 SAAADI, per germline. This CDR3 reads CASSEQESTDTQYF. For the CDR3, the DNA is TGCGCCAGCAGTGAGCAGGAAAGCACAGATACGCAGTATTTT.

V is TRBV4-3 and J is TRBJ2-7; 10 positions match TRBD2. Losses at the gene ends were 0 bases for V and 5 bases for J; bases not matched to a gene: 7. CDR3 length equals 16 residues. CDR1 is LGHNA and CDR2 is YSLEER in the germline V gene. In DNA, the CDR3 is TGCGCCAGCAGCCAAGATCGGGCTAGCGGGAGTGACGAGCAGTACTTC. It encodes CASSQDRASGSDEQYF.

About this clonotype: A clone one base away is much larger, so this may be a read error. The V call is TRBV4-3, the J call TRBJ2-5; 11 bases are a match to TRBD2. Germline V gene lookup returns CDR1 LGHNA and CDR2 YSLEER. The CDR3 loop spans 17 amino acids. V shed 4 bases and J 5 bases; nucleotides not matched to a gene: 12. CDR3 sequence reads: CASSRETSGSREETQYF. DNA of the CDR3: TGCGCCAGCAGCCGAGAAACTAGCGGGAGCAGGGAGGAGACCCAGTACTTC.

This clonotype was seen more than once but under ten times. The rearrangement joins TRBV5-1 to TRBJ1-1; TRBD1 is a possible D gene (6 bases). The CDR3 totals 16 residues. Germline assignment: CDR1 SGHRS and CDR2 YFSETQ. Trimming stripped 5 bases from V and 8 bases from J, with 25 bases between. CDR3 in DNA: TGCGCCAGCAGAGGGGGTTCGGGCCTCCTTAACTACGAAGCTTTCTTT. Its protein is CASRGGSGLLNYEAFF.

The chain carries TRBV20-1 and TRBJ2-7, with TRBD2 identical over 8 bases. This CDR3 spans 15 amino acids. V trimming: 0 bases; J trimming: 2 bases; junction bases outside the gene matches: 6. Looked up from germline, CDR1 is DFQATT and CDR2 is SNEGSKA (reference sequence). CDR3 in amino acids: CSARDRLALAYEQYF. The CDR3 nucleotides read TGCAGTGCTAGAGATCGACTAGCGCTTGCCTACGAGCAGTACTTC.

J is TRBJ1-1 and V is TRBV6-2 or TRBV6-3, with D tentatively TRBD1 (5 bases). Per the germline V gene, CDR1 is MNHEY and CDR2 is SVGEGT. Trimming cost V 8 bases and J 0 bases, with 10 bases left between them. This CDR3 is built from 13 residues. CDR3 protein: CASRGTMNTEAFF. CDR3 coding DNA: TGTGCCAGCCGGGGCACAATGAACACTGAAGCTTTCTTT.

In its sample, this clonotype was seen many times. The chain combines TRBV10-3 with TRBJ1-6; no clear D gene. Germline CDR1 and CDR2: ENHRY and SYGVKD. The CDR3 runs to 14 residues. V lost 3 bases to trimming and J lost 4 bases, with 7 bases between them. The CDR3, as DNA: TGTGCCATCAGTGAAGGGATATATAATTCACCCCTCCACTTT. It is translated as CAISEGIYNSPLHF.

This clonotype was counted a few times. This chain connects TRBV18 to TRBJ1-2; 9 bases match TRBD1. CDR1 is KGHSH, CDR2 LQKENI, per germline. This CDR3 is 17 amino acids long. V shed 2 bases, J shed 3 bases, and the junction held 10 bases outside the gene matches. CDR3 residues: CASSPVFSTGGDYGYTF. The DNA of the CDR3 is TGTGCCAGCTCACCAGTCTTTAGCACAGGGGGCGACTATGGCTACACCTTC.

The chain combines TRBV5-5 with TRBJ1-1, with a tentative D call TRBD1 (5 bases). CDR3 length: 16 amino acids. Germline V gene sequence: CDR1 SGHKS, CDR2 YYEKEE (reference sequence). V dropped 1 base and J dropped 1 base, with 14 bases sitting between them. CDR3 sequence reads: CASSLSRGAGNTEAFF. The CDR3 DNA follows: TGTGCCAGCAGCTTGTCCCGGGGCGCGGGGAACACTGAAGCTTTCTTT.

This clonotype has more than one count but fewer than ten. This rearrangement joins TRBV3-1 to TRBJ2-3, with 8 bases fitting TRBD2. CDR1 and CDR2 from the germline V gene are LGHDT and YNNKEL (reference sequence). CDR3 length equals 15 residues. J gave up 8 bases and V 0 bases, and 7 bases lay outside the gene matches. In nucleotides, the CDR3 is TGTGCCAGCAGCCAAGACTCCGGGACTAGTGTTACGCAGTATTTT. Translation: CASSQDSGTSVTQYF.

The rearrangement uses TRBV24-1 and TRBJ2-1, with a weak D call TRBD2 (5 bases). Germline V gene data show CDR1 as KGHDR and CDR2 as SFDVKD. Trimming stripped 3 bases from V and 0 bases from J, with 11 bases between. The CDR3 is 16 residues long. CDR3 nucleotide sequence: TGTGCCACCAGTGATGTGACTGGGAGCTCCTACAATGAGCAGTTCTTC. It codes for CATSDVTGSSYNEQFF.

This clonotype was observed at least ten times. The junction shows a germline mismatch at one end, possibly a read error. This sequence joins TRBV5-1 and TRBJ2-1; 10 bases match TRBD2. CDR1 and CDR2 from the germline V gene are SGHRS and YFSETQ. This CDR3 has 16 residues. This CDR3 reads CASSLGLAGAYNEQFF. The CDR3 DNA reads TGTGCCAGCAGTTTGGGCCTAGCGGGGGCGTACAATGAGCAGTTCTTC.

There are a few counts of this clonotype. This chain connects TRBV12-3 or TRBV12-4 to TRBJ1-2, with D perhaps matching TRBD1 (6 bases). Trimming removed 5 bases from V and 4 bases from J, with 14 bases in between. This CDR3 is 14 amino acids long. CDR3: CASSLSIGGYGYTF. As DNA, the CDR3 is TGTGCCAGCAGTCTCTCGATAGGGGGCTATGGCTACACCTTC.